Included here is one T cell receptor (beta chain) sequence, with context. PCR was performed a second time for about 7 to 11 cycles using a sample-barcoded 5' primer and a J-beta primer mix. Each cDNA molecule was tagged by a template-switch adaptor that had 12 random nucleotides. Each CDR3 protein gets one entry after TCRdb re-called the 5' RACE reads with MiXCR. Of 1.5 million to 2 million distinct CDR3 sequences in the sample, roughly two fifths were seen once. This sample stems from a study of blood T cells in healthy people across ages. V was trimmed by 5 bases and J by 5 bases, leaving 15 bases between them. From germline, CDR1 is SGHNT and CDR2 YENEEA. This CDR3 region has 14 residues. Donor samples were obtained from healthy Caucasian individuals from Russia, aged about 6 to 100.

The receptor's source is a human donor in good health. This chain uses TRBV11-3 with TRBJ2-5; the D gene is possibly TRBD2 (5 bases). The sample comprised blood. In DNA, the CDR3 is TGTGCCAGCAGCCCCATAGCGTCGACCGAGACCCAGTACTTC. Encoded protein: CASSPIASTETQYF. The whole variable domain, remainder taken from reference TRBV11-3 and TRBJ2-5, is EAGVVQSPRYKIIEKKQPVAFWCNPISGHNTLYWYLQNLGQGPELLIRYENEEAVDDSQLPKDRFSAERLKGVDSTLKIQPAELGDSAVYLCASSPIASTETQYFGPGTRLLVL.